A single sample is the source of the 19 T cell receptor beta chains below, sequenced in a study of blood T cells in healthy people across ages. A second about 7 to 12 cycle PCR used barcoded and J-beta primers. TCRdb used MiXCR to reprocess the 5' RACE reads, holding one entry per CDR3 protein. The table shows about 1.6 million distinct CDR3 sequences, with roughly 32% occurring only once. Sequenced: blood. All receptors derive from a woman under 40 in good health.

This clonotype was detected a few times. The J gene is TRBJ1-5, the V gene TRBV6-1; 8 bases match TRBD1. CDR3 length equals 17 residues. In germline, CDR1 is MNHNS, CDR2 SASEGT. V gave up 3 bases and J gave up 6 bases; unmatched junction bases: 13. CDR3 residues: CASSEWDRNDRGQPQHF. CDR3 in DNA: TGTGCCAGCAGTGAGTGGGACAGGAATGATCGGGGTCAGCCCCAGCATTTT.

The rearrangement links TRBV20-1 to TRBJ2-6; tentative D call: TRBD1 (6 bases). The CDR3 totals 16 residues. CDR1 is DFQATT and CDR2 is SNEGSKA in the germline V gene (reference sequence). The germline V and J ends were trimmed by 4 bases and 0 bases, with 13 bases remaining between them. CDR3 in amino acids: CSATIQGPSGANVLTF. The CDR3 region has the DNA TGCAGTGCTACCATACAGGGACCCTCTGGGGCCAACGTCCTGACTTTC.

This clonotype was observed a few times. The chain employs TRBV27 and TRBJ1-5; 12 nucleotides align to TRBD1. V lost 0 bases to trimming and J lost 6 bases; unmatched junction nucleotides: 3. The CDR3 is 16 amino acids. CDR1 is MNHEY and CDR2 is SMNVEV in the germline V gene (reference sequence). The CDR3 spells CASSLSGQGAGQPQHF. The CDR3 nucleotides are TGTGCCAGCAGTTTATCGGGACAGGGGGCGGGTCAGCCCCAGCATTTT.

Comment on this clonotype: A read error may produce the germline difference seen at one junction end. This chain joins TRBV5-1 and TRBJ1-4, with D tentatively TRBD1 (6 bases). The germline V gene encodes CDR1 SGHRS and CDR2 YFSETQ. The CDR3 sequence is 15 residues long. CDR3 region: CASSSTGKDGEKRFF. The CDR3 DNA sequence: TGCGCCAGCAGCTCCACAGGGAAGGATGGTGAAAAACGGTTTTTT. Full variable domain (rest looked up from reference TRBV5-1 and TRBJ1-4): KAGVTQTPRYLIKTRGQQVTLSCSPISGHRSVSWYQQTPGQGLQFLFEYFSETQRNKGNFPGRFSGRQFSNSRSEMNVSTLELGDSALYLCASSSTGKDGEKRFFGSGTQLSVL.

The gene calls are TRBV28 and TRBJ2-1; TRBD1 matches at 7 bases. J lost 8 bases, V lost 1 base, and 8 bases had no gene match. The germline V gene encodes CDR1 MDHEN and CDR2 SYDVKM. The CDR3 consists of 15 residues. The CDR3 protein is CASSLSTDRADEQFF. DNA for the CDR3: TGTGCCAGCAGTTTATCCACCGACAGGGCTGATGAGCAGTTCTTC.

V and J are TRBV6-1 and TRBJ2-7, with D perhaps matching TRBD2 (7 bases). Germline values: CDR1 MNHNS, CDR2 SASEGT. V lost 8 bases to trimming and J lost 0 bases, with 11 bases between them. The CDR3 has 13 residues. The CDR3 DNA sequence: TGTGCCAGCCGGGGGGCAGCCTCCTACGAGCAGTACTTC. It specifies CASRGAASYEQYF.

This clonotype has just a few counts. The V and J genes are TRBV9 and TRBJ2-3; D is ambiguous. CDR1 is SGDLS, CDR2 YYNGEE, per germline. V shed 0 bases and J shed 5 bases, with 7 bases lying between them. This CDR3 is built from 13 residues. The DNA of the CDR3 is TGTGCCAGCAGCGTAGAGGCGGAAGATACGCAGTATTTT. Protein sequence: CASSVEAEDTQYF.

V is TRBV6-1 and J is TRBJ2-6; no firm D call. V was cut by 3 bases and J by 0 bases, with 12 bases left in between. The CDR3 has 17 residues. Germline V gene data show CDR1 as MNHNS and CDR2 as SASEGT. CDR3 region: CASSELVASSGANVLTF. The DNA for the CDR3 is TGTGCCAGCAGTGAGCTAGTAGCAAGCTCTGGGGCCAACGTCCTGACTTTC.

This clonotype was detected only a few times. This rearrangement joins TRBV30 to TRBJ2-3; TRBD2 is a possible D gene (6 bases). The germline CDR1 and CDR2 sequences are GTSNPN and SVGIG (reference sequence). V was trimmed by 0 bases and J by 0 bases, leaving 10 bases between them. The CDR3 runs to 15 residues. The CDR3 DNA follows: TGTGCCTGGAGTGTAAACGGGGGAAGCACAGATACGCAGTATTTT. Residues: CAWSVNGGSTDTQYF. The variable domain in full, completed from reference TRBV30 and TRBJ2-3, reads SQTIHQWPATLVQPVGSPLSLECTVEGTSNPNLYWYRQAAGRGLQLLFYSVGIGQISSEVPQNLSASRPQDRQFILSSKKLLLSDSGFYLCAWSVNGGSTDTQYFGPGTRLTVL.

This rearrangement joins TRBV12-3 or TRBV12-4 to TRBJ2-3; no definite D call. V was cut by 7 bases and J by 15 bases, with 23 bases left in between. The CDR3 has 13 amino acids. CDR3 region: CASMGSGTDVQYF. The CDR3 bases are TGTGCCAGCATGGGGTCGGGCACAGATGTGCAATATTTT.

This sequence joins TRBV7-9 and TRBJ1-2; D possibly corresponds to TRBD1 (5 bases). The CDR3 is 16 residues long. Trimming pared 5 bases from V and 6 bases from J, leaving 22 bases between. Germline loops: CDR1 SEHNR, CDR2 FQNEAQ (reference sequence). DNA for the CDR3: TGTGCCAGCAGCCCCCTTCCCAGGGTCAAATGGAATGGCTACACCTTC. It is translated as CASSPLPRVKWNGYTF.

The V call is TRBV6-2 or TRBV6-3, the J call TRBJ1-5; D is undetermined. The CDR3 extends over 14 amino acids. V lost 8 bases, J lost 4 bases, and 15 bases lay in between. CDR1 is MNHEY, CDR2 SVGEGT, per germline. This chain's CDR3 is CASGRQVTNQPQHF. CDR3 in DNA: TGTGCCAGCGGACGGCAGGTCACAAATCAGCCCCAGCATTTT.

A few counts support this clonotype. The rearrangement links TRBV27 to TRBJ2-7; 12 bases line up with TRBD2. Losses at the gene ends were 0 bases for V and 3 bases for J; bases not matched to a gene: 3. Germline V gives CDR1 MNHEY, CDR2 SMNVEV (reference sequence). This CDR3 region has 16 residues. CDR3 residues: CASSLSGLAGVYEQYF. The CDR3 DNA sequence: TGTGCCAGCAGTTTATCGGGACTAGCGGGCGTCTACGAGCAGTACTTC.

This chain uses TRBV5-5 with TRBJ2-5, with 10 bases lining up with TRBD1. This CDR3 has 14 residues. V lost 6 bases, J lost 4 bases, and 6 bases stayed unmatched. Germline CDR1 reads SGHKS; CDR2 reads YYEKEE (reference sequence). The CDR3: CASNLRTGGETQYF. In DNA form, the CDR3 reads TGTGCCAGCAACTTACGGACAGGGGGAGAGACCCAGTACTTC.

Comments on this clonotype: A much larger clonotype is one base distant, so this may be a read error. The rearrangement joins TRBV29-1 to TRBJ2-3; 8 bases agree with TRBD2. Germline V gene data show CDR1 as SQVTM and CDR2 as ANQGSEA. Germline trimming cut 6 bases from V and 6 bases from J; bases unmatched to any gene: 11. The CDR3 length is 14 residues. The chain's CDR3 is CSVESGGRCDTQYF. The CDR3 bases are TGCAGCGTCGAAAGCGGCGGGAGGTGTGATACGCAGTATTTT.

The V gene is TRBV5-6, the J gene TRBJ2-1, with D possibly matching TRBD1 (6 bases). Germline CDR1 is SGHDT and CDR2 is YYEEEE. This CDR3 contains 16 residues. V lost 4 bases and J lost 0, with 14 bases in between. The CDR3 reads CASSRGSDFSYNEQFF. The CDR3 DNA is TGTGCCAGCAGCAGGGGGTCGGACTTCTCCTACAATGAGCAGTTCTTC.

In this sample, this clonotype turned up a few times. V gene TRBV29-1 combines with J gene TRBJ1-5; 8 nucleotides line up with TRBD1. CDR1 and CDR2 from the germline V gene are SQVTM and ANQGSEA. This CDR3 is 14 amino acids long. The V and J ends lost 4 bases and 0 bases, in that order; junction bases with no gene match: 2. The CDR3 loop reads CSVGTGYSNQPQHF. The CDR3 DNA follows: TGCAGCGTTGGGACAGGGTATAGCAATCAGCCCCAGCATTTT.

At least ten counts were recorded for this clonotype. The CDR3 bases are TGTGCCAGCAGCCCCGGAACAGGCTACTACGAGCAGTACTTC. Translating gives CASSPGTGYYEQYF. The chain employs TRBV27 and TRBJ2-7; D is perhaps TRBD1 (5 bases). V gave up 6 bases and J gave up 3 bases, with 15 bases separating them. Germline values: CDR1 MNHEY, CDR2 SMNVEV (reference sequence). The CDR3 is 14 amino acids.

For this clonotype: This may be a read error, as it is one base from a much larger clone. This chain uses TRBV4-1 with TRBJ2-3; D might be TRBD1 or TRBD2, each matching 5 bases. V was pared by 0 bases and J by 8 bases, with 15 bases between. CDR3 size: 15 residues. Germline V gives CDR1 MGHRA, CDR2 YSYEKL. CDR3: CASSQEGAGAGTQYF. Here the CDR3 DNA reads TGCGCCAGCAGCCAAGAAGGGGCGGGTGCAGGTACGCAGTATTTT.